This T cell receptor (beta chain) was recorded in a study of blood T cell repertoires in COVID-19. As handled by the study authors: Amplification with reference gene primers provided the estimates of nucleated cell counts. Some clones are missing from TCRdb's copy, which holds only in-frame ones; the method was immunoSEQ multiplex PCR. V, J and clone size reflect that table, while D and trimming were determined from the DNA. The repertoire holds 280,000 or so clones, about 91% seen once, with around an eighth in the top ten. The CDR3 sequence is 14 residues long. V was cut by 7 bases and J by 7 bases, with 17 bases left in between. Germline V CDR1 and CDR2: MDHEN, SYDVKM.

Sequencing was performed on peripheral blood. This receptor was taken from a woman aged 60-70 years with acute or convalescent COVID-19. The J gene is TRBJ1-5, the V gene TRBV28; D unclear. As DNA, the CDR3 is TGTGCCAGCACCCTTGGACGAGGGCGACAGCCCCAGCATTTT. This codes for CASTLGRGRQPQHF.